This T cell receptor beta chain was captured in a study of T cells after yellow fever vaccination. This clonotype was observed at least ten times. UMIs and a universal primer site were added when TCR cDNA was made by 5'RACE template switching. MiXCR, run by TCRdb on the 5' RACE reads, gives a single entry per CDR3 protein. The sample yields 200,000 to 300,000 distinct CDR3 sequences, roughly 13% seen once. Trimming stripped 4 bases from V and 3 bases from J, with 14 bases between. The CDR3 spans 14 residues. The germline V gene encodes CDR1 SGHRS and CDR2 YFSETQ. This clonotype originated in a man aged 30 to 45 who received the YFV17D yellow fever vaccine. This rearrangement joins TRBV5-1 to TRBJ2-7, with D possibly TRBD2 on 6 matching bases. The sequencing here drew on CD4+ T cells sorted from PBMCs, taken 45 days after the yellow fever booster vaccination. CDR3 in amino acids: CASSQGGSSYEQYF. The CDR3 DNA follows: TGCGCCAGCAGCCAGGGAGGCTCAAGCTACGAGCAGTACTTC.